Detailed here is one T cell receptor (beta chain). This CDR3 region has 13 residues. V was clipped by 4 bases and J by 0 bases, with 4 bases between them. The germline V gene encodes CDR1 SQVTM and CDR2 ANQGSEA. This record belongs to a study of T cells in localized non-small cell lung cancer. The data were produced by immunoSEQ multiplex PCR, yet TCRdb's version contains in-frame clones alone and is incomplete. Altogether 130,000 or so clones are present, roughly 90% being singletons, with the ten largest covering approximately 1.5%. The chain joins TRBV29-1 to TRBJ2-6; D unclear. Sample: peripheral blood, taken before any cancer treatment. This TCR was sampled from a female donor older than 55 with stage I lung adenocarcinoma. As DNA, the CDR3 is TGCAGCGTTGCGTACTCTGGGGCCAACGTCCTGACTTTC. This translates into CSVAYSGANVLTF.